The 15 T cell receptor beta chains below were found in one sample sequenced in a study of regulatory T cells in long-lasting Graves disease. Library construction for TCR beta used iRepertoire HTBI primers and Arm-PCR of CDR3 regions. TCRdb re-called the multiplex PCR reads through MiXCR, storing one row per CDR3 protein. Here the sample spans around 500,000 distinct CDR3 sequences, around 12% being singletons. Time point noted: newly diagnosed GD, antithyroid drugs for less than 3 months. The TCR library was made from RNA extracted from PBMCs. The data also belong to a second study, concerning T cells in Graves' hyperthyroidism and ophthalmopathy.

This specimen was peripheral blood mononuclear cells (PBMCs), taken at new diagnosis, from a patient treated with antithyroid drugs. The receptors stem from a woman aged 25 to 39 with Graves disease.

The sample holds many counts of this clonotype. V is TRBV11-2 and J is TRBJ2-1, with 7 nucleotides matching TRBD2. J gave up 8 bases and V 0 bases, and 7 bases lay outside the gene matches. The CDR3 contains 15 residues. CDR1 SGHAT and CDR2 FQNNGV come from the germline V gene. The CDR3 DNA reads as TGTGCCAGCAGCTTAGACGGGGGGAATACCGATGAGCAGTTCTTC. Protein product: CASSLDGGNTDEQFF.

In its sample, this clonotype was seen many times. The chain uses TRBV28 and TRBJ2-7; possibly TRBD1 for D (5 bases). CDR1 and CDR2 (germline): MDHEN, SYDVKM. CDR3 length: 17 residues. With 6 bases removed from V and 1 base from J, the gap between germline ends came to 22 bases. CDR3 amino acids: CASSHTAGQGRSYEQYF. CDR3 DNA: TGTGCCAGCAGCCATACCGCCGGGCAGGGAAGGTCCTACGAGCAGTACTTC.

In its sample, this clonotype was seen many times. The chain joins TRBV7-9 to TRBJ1-1; D not resolved. Trimming removed 5 bases from V and 4 bases from J, with 8 bases in between. The CDR3 is 12 amino acids. Germline V gene data show CDR1 as SEHNR and CDR2 as FQNEAQ (reference sequence). CDR3: CASSPGSTEAFF. DNA of the CDR3: TGTGCCAGCAGCCCAGGTAGCACTGAAGCTTTCTTT. Drawing the rest from reference TRBV7-9 and TRBJ1-1, the complete variable domain is DTGVSQNPRHKITKRGQNVTFRCDPISEHNRLYWYRQTLGQGPEFLTYFQNEAQLEKSRLLSDRFSAERPKGSFSTLEIQRTEQGDSAMYLCASSPGSTEAFFGQGTRLTVV.

This clonotype was detected ten times or more. This chain connects TRBV27 to TRBJ2-3; 14 bases align to TRBD2. V lost 5 bases to trimming and J lost 1 base; unmatched junction nucleotides: 5. Looked up from germline, CDR1 is MNHEY and CDR2 is SMNVEV (reference sequence). The CDR3 is 17 residues long. The CDR3 reads CASSPGTSGSGTDTQYF. The CDR3 DNA sequence: TGTGCCAGCAGTCCCGGGACTAGCGGGAGCGGCACAGATACGCAGTATTTT.

The rearrangement joins TRBV4-3 to TRBJ1-1; tentatively, D is TRBD1 (6 bases). Trimming took off 5 bases at V and 3 bases at J, with 22 bases between the two ends. Germline V gives CDR1 LGHNA, CDR2 YSLEER. The CDR3 contains 17 residues. The CDR3 DNA follows: TGCGCCAGCAGCGTCCTGATTCCCTCGGGACACCACACTGAAGCTTTCTTT. Amino acid sequence: CASSVLIPSGHHTEAFF.

This clonotype occurred once. The chain combines TRBV12-3 or TRBV12-4 with TRBJ1-1; tentative D call: TRBD1 (5 bases). This CDR3 has 13 residues. V lost 5 bases to trimming and J lost 4 bases, with 11 bases between them. The CDR3 nucleotides are TGTGCCAGCAGTGCTGCCAGGGTCACTGAAGCTTTCTTT. This codes for CASSAARVTEAFF.

This clonotype was detected many times. The chain links TRBV4-2 to TRBJ1-1, with a weak D call TRBD1 (6 bases). This CDR3 spans 14 amino acids. Per the germline V gene, CDR1 is LGHNA and CDR2 is YNFKEQ. Trimming took 4 bases from V and 2 from J, leaving 11 bases between them. The CDR3 coding sequence is TGTGCCAGCAGCCGAGACAGGCCAAACACTGAAGCTTTCTTT. Its protein product is CASSRDRPNTEAFF.

J is TRBJ2-1 and V is TRBV9; maybe TRBD2 (7 bases). V was cut by 4 bases and J by 3 bases, with 17 bases left in between. This CDR3 is built from 16 residues. The germline CDR1 and CDR2 sequences are SGDLS and YYNGEE. The CDR3 DNA sequence: TGTGCCAGCAGCCCCGAGGGGGGGGCCCTCTACAATGAGCAGTTCTTC. It codes for CASSPEGGALYNEQFF.

This clonotype was seen many times. CDR3 DNA: TGTGCCAGCAGCGTAGGGGACAGGAGCTACGAGCAGTACTTC. Translation gives CASSVGDRSYEQYF. The chain recombines TRBV9 with TRBJ2-7, with TRBD1 matching 8 bases. V lost 0 bases to trimming and J lost 3 bases; unmatched junction nucleotides: 2. The CDR3 has 14 amino acids. Germline V gene lookup returns CDR1 SGDLS and CDR2 YYNGEE.

This clonotype was recorded at least ten times. The chain joins TRBV10-3 to TRBJ1-6; TRBD1 matches at 9 bases. The CDR3 spans 14 residues. Germline CDR1 reads ENHRY; CDR2 reads SYGVKD. V gave up 11 bases and J gave up 9 bases; unmatched junction bases: 11. CDR3 residues: CAAATGGRVSPLHF. The DNA of the CDR3 is TGTGCCGCCGCGACAGGGGGTAGAGTTTCACCCCTCCACTTT.

This chain links TRBV19 with TRBJ1-3, with a tentative D call TRBD1 (5 bases). Trimming took off 5 bases at V and 0 bases at J, with 14 bases between the two ends. The CDR3 runs 16 residues. Per germline, CDR1 LNHDA and CDR2 SQIVND (reference sequence). CDR3 in amino acids: CASSLQAGTSGNTIYF. The CDR3, as DNA: TGTGCCAGTAGTTTACAGGCGGGGACCTCTGGAAACACCATATATTTT.

The sample holds many counts of this clonotype. This sequence joins TRBV20-1 and TRBJ1-2; TRBD1 matches at 7 bases. Germline assignment: CDR1 DFQATT and CDR2 SNEGSKA (reference sequence). This CDR3 comprises 12 residues. V gave up 5 bases and J gave up 6 bases; unmatched junction bases: 6. CDR3 nucleotide sequence: TGCAGTGCTGACACAGGGGTCGATGGCTACACCTTC. Translated, it gives CSADTGVDGYTF.

This clonotype was counted at least ten times. This chain uses TRBV12-3 or TRBV12-4 with TRBJ1-5, with 10 bases aligning to TRBD1. The CDR3 is 15 residues long. Trimming at V came to 5 bases and at J to 7 bases, leaving 8 bases not matched to a gene. CDR3 amino acids: CASSPGQGRGQPQHF. In DNA, the CDR3 is TGTGCCAGCAGTCCGGGACAGGGGCGCGGACAGCCCCAGCATTTT.

As concerns this clonotype: Germline is not matched at one junction end, which may reflect a read error. V is TRBV4-1 and J is TRBJ2-3, with 7 bases fitting TRBD1. CDR1 and CDR2 from the germline V gene are MGHRA and YSYEKL. This CDR3 comprises 16 residues. The CDR3 coding sequence is TGCGCCAGCCGCCAGTACATGACAGGGTTCACAGATACGCAGTATTTT. Residues: CASRQYMTGFTDTQYF.

This clonotype occurred many times. The chain recombines TRBV30 with TRBJ1-1; no firm D call. The CDR3 extends over 15 amino acids. V lost 3 bases to trimming and J lost 2 bases, with 16 bases between them. Germline V gene lookup returns CDR1 GTSNPN and CDR2 SVGIG (reference sequence). The CDR3 DNA reads TGTGCCTGGAGCCCGTGGGGAATCCATAACACTGAAGCTTTCTTT. It yields the protein CAWSPWGIHNTEAFF. Full variable domain (outside the CDR3, taken from reference TRBV30 and TRBJ1-1): SQTIHQWPATLVQPVGSPLSLECTVEGTSNPNLYWYRQAAGRGLQLLFYSVGIGQISSEVPQNLSASRPQDRQFILSSKKLLLSDSGFYLCAWSPWGIHNTEAFFGQGTRLTVV.